This T cell receptor beta chain was recovered during a study of identical twins. Study observations and caveats: Cord blood beta clonotypes that were abundant carried fewer insertions, and memory repertoires showed no such trend. Invariant MAIT and iNKT cells may have partly biased zero-insertion analyses.

Donors were all healthy Caucasians. The CDR3 is made up of 14 amino acids. Germline CDR1 SEHNR, CDR2 FQNEAQ (reference sequence). Deletions cut 2 bases from V and 5 bases from J, with 12 bases between. This clonotype was detected many times. Its antigen remains unknown. Template switching added a universal primer binding site, and final cDNA carried unique molecular identifiers. TCRdb used MiXCR to reprocess the 5' RACE reads, holding one entry per CDR3 protein. The sample includes approximately 700,000 distinct CDR3 sequences, around 6% seen only once; the top ten take around 1.7%. The source material was naive T cells sorted from blood. The V gene is TRBV7-9, the J gene TRBJ1-2; D unresolved. This clonotype originated in a man in his late teens or twenties in good health. CDR3 in DNA: TGTGCCAGCAGCTTATCTCGGACGGGATATGGCTACACCTTC. Translating it yields CASSLSRTGYGYTF. The variable domain in full, with the rest retrieved from reference TRBV7-9 and TRBJ1-2, is DTGVSQNPRHKITKRGQNVTFRCDPISEHNRLYWYRQTLGQGPEFLTYFQNEAQLEKSRLLSDRFSAERPKGSFSTLEIQRTEQGDSAMYLCASSLSRTGYGYTFGSGTRLTVV.